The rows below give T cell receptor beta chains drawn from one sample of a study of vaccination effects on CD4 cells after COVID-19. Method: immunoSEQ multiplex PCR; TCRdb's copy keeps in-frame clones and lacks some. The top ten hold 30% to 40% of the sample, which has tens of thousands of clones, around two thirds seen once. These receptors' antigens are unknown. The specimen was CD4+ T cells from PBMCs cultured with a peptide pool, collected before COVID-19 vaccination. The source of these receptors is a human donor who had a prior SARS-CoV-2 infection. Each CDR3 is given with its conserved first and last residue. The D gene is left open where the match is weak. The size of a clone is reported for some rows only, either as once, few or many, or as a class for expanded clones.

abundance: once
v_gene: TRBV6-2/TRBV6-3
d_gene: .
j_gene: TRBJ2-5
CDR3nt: TGTGCCAGCAGTACAACCGTTTCGAAAACAGGATTTCAAGAGACCCAGTACTTC
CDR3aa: CASSTTVSKTGFQETQYF

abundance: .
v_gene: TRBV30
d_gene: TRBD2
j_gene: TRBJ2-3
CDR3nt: TGTGCCTGGAGTGTAAGGACTAGTCTTTTCCCAGATACGCAGTATTTT
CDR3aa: CAWSVRTSLFPDTQYF

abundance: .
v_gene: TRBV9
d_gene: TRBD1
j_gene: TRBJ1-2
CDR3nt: TGTGCCAGCAGCGTAGTTGGGACAGGACCCTCCTATGGCTACACCTTC
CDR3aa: CASSVVGTGPSYGYTF

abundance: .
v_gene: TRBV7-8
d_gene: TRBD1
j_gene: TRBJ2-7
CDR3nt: TGTGCCAGCAGCTCACGGACAGGGGGCTCCGAAAGAGGCCACTACGAGCAGTACTTC
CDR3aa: CASSSRTGGSERGHYEQYF

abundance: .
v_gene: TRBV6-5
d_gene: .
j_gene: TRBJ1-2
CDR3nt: TGTGCCAGCAGTCCCGAAAATGAAAACCCTTATGGCTACACCTTC
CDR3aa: CASSPENENPYGYTF

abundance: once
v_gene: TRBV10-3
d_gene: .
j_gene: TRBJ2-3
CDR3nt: TGTGCCATCAGTGCGCAGGGCCAGACAGATACGCAGTATTTT
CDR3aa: CAISAQGQTDTQYF

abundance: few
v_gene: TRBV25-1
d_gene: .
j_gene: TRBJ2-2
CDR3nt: TGTGCCAGCAGTGTCCTAGCGTCAGGGGTTACCGGGGAGCTGTTTTTT
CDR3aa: CASSVLASGVTGELFF

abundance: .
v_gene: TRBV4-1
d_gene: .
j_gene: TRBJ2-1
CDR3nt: TGCGCCAGCCGAGCGTCACCCGTAATAGGTTTAGTATATGAGCAGTTCTTC
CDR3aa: CASRASPVIGLVYEQFF

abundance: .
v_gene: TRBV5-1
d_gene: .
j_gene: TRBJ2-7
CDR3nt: TGCGCCAGCAGCTCCGGCAGTACAGGGTGGAGCTCCTACGAGCAGTACTTC
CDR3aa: CASSSGSTGWSSYEQYF

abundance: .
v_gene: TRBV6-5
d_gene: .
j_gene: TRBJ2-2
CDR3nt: TGTGCCAGCCAGACTGACAGGAACACCGGGGAGCTGTTTTTT
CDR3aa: CASQTDRNTGELFF

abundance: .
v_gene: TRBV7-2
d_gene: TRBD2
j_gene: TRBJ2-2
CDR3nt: TGTGCCAGCAGCTTAGATCCTAGCGGGAGGTTTCCAACCGGGGAGCTGTTTTTT
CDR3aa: CASSLDPSGRFPTGELFF

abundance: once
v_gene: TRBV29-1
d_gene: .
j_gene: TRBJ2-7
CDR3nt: TGCAGCGTTCACTCATCCTACGAGCAGTACTTC
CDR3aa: CSVHSSYEQYF

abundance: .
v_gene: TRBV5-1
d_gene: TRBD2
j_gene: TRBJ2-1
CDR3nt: TGCGCCAGCAGCCCATACTTCGGGGGGACTAGCGGGAGGCCCAAGGGTGAGCAGTTCTTC
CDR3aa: CASSPYFGGTSGRPKGEQFF

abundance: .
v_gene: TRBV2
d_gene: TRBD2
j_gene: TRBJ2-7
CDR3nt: TGTGCCAGCAGCCCTTCTCTGGCGGGGGTGCTCTACGAGCAGTACTTC
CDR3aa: CASSPSLAGVLYEQYF

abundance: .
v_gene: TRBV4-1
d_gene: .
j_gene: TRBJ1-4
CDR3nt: TGCGCCAGCAGCCAGCGGGCAGTTTATGAAAAACTGTTTTTT
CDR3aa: CASSQRAVYEKLFF